This T cell receptor (beta chain) came from a study of spatial heterogeneity in lung cancer. Study in general: There were consistently more beta-chain sequences detected than alpha-chain sequences. The study observed each unique TCR and UMI combination more than ten times on average in raw reads.

TCRdb re-analysed the 5' RACE reads in MiXCR, keeping a single row per CDR3 protein. Of about 40,000 distinct CDR3 sequences in the sample, approximately 5.2% were seen once. Overall study findings and caveats: Resection saw ubiquitous expanded tumor TCRs appear in blood more than follow-up did.

As concerns this clonotype: Antigen: not known.

Described time point: sample taken at primary tumor resection. Unsorted whole RNA of tumor, nontumor lung or frozen PBMC was sequenced. The receptor was isolated from a female donor with early-stage non-small cell lung cancer. Sequenced here: PBMCs, sampled at surgery.

CDR3: CASSLNGQGAYNEQFF. As DNA, the CDR3 is TGTGCCAGTAGTCTCAACGGACAGGGGGCTTACAATGAGCAGTTCTTC. The gene calls are TRBV19 and TRBJ2-1; 11 bases align to TRBD1. The CDR3 extends over 16 amino acids. With 5 bases clipped from V and 4 bases from J, the junction kept 7 bases outside the gene matches. Germline loops: CDR1 LNHDA, CDR2 SQIVND (reference sequence).